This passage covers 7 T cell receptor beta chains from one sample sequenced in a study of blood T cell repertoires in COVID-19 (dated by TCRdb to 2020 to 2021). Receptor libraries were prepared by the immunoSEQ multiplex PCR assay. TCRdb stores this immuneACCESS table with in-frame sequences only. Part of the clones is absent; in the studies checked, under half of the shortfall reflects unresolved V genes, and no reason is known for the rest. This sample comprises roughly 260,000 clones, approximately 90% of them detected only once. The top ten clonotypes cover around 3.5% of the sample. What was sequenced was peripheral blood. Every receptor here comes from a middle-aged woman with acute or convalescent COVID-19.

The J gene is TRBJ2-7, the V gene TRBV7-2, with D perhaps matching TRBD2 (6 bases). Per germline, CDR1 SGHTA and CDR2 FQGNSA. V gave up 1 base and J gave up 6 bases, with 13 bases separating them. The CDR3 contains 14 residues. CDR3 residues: CASSLEEGRSEQYV. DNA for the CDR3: TGTGCCAGCAGCTTAGAGGAGGGGCGTTCCGAGCAGTACGTC.

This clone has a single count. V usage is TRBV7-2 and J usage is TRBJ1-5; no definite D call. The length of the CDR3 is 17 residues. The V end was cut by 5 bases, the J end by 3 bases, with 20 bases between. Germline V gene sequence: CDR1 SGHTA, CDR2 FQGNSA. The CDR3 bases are TGTGCCAGCAGCAGGATCTCCCGGGGTGTATCCAATCAGCCCCAGCATTTT. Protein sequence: CASSRISRGVSNQPQHF.

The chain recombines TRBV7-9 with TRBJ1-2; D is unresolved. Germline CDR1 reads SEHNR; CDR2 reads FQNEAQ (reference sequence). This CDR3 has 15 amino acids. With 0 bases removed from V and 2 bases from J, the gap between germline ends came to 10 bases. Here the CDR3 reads CASSLASGMNYGYTF. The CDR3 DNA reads TGTGCCAGCAGCTTAGCATCGGGAATGAACTATGGCTACACCTTC.

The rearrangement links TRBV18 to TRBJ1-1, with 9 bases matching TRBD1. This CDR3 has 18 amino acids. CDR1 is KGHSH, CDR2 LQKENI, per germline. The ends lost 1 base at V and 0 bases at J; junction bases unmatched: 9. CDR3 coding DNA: TGTGCCAGCTCACCACGGGTTCTACAGGGGGCTATGAACACTGAAGCTTTCTTT. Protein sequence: CASSPRVLQGAMNTEAFF. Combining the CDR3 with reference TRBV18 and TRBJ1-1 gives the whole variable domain NAGVMQNPRHLVRRRGQEARLRCSPMKGHSHVYWYRQLPEEGLKFMVYLQKENIIDESGMPKERFSAEFPKEGPSILRIQQVVRGDSAAYFCASSPRVLQGAMNTEAFFGQGTRLTVV.

CDR3 sequence: CASSAWDRGANQPQHF. The CDR3 DNA follows: TGTGCCAGCAGCGCATGGGACAGGGGGGCGAATCAGCCCCAGCATTTT. The V call is TRBV7-2, the J call TRBJ1-5; 11 bases are a match to TRBD1. CDR1 is SGHTA, CDR2 FQGNSA, per germline. The CDR3 totals 16 residues. V lost 5 bases and J lost 4; bases outside the gene matches: 7.

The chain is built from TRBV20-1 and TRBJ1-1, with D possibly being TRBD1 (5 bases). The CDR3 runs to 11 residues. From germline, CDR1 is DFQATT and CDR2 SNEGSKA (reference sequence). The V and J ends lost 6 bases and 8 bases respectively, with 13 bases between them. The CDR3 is CSAQQGREAFF. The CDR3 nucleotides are TGCAGTGCCCAGCAGGGAAGAGAAGCTTTCTTT.

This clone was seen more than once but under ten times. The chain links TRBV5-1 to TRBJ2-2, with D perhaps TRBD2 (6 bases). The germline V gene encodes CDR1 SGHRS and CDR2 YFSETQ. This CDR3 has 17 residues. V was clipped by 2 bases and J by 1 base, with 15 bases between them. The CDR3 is CASSFGGGILNTGELFF. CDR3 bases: TGCGCCAGCAGCTTCGGTGGGGGGATCTTGAACACCGGGGAGCTGTTTTTT.